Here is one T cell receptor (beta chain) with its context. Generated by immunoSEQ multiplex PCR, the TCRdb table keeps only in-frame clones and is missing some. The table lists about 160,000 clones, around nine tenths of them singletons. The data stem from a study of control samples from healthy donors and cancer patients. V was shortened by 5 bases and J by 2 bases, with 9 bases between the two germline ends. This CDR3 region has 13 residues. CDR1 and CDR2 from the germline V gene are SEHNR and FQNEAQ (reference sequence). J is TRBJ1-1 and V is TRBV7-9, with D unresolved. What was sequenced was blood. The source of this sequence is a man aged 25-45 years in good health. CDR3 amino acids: CASSVTENTEAFF. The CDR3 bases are TGTGCCAGCAGCGTCACAGAAAACACTGAAGCTTTCTTT. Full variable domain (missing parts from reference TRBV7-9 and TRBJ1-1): DTGVSQNPRHKITKRGQNVTFRCDPISEHNRLYWYRQTLGQGPEFLTYFQNEAQLEKSRLLSDRFSAERPKGSFSTLEIQRTEQGDSAMYLCASSVTENTEAFFGQGTRLTVV.